A single sample is the source of the 10 T cell receptor beta chains below, sequenced in a study of kidney transplant recipient with SARS-CoV-2 infection. TCRdb re-called the reads through MiXCR, storing one row per CDR3 protein. The repertoire holds 200,000 to 300,000 distinct CDR3 sequences, with about 28% as singletons. The specimen was a blood sample, collected at baseline and on roughly day 110 from a kidney transplant recipient. These receptors all come from a male patient aged 25-45 years who had COVID-19 and was a kidney transplant recipient. Some T cells may originate from the graft donor.

Only a few counts were recorded for this clonotype. J is TRBJ2-3 and V is TRBV6-5, with D possibly TRBD2 on 5 matching bases. This CDR3 is 16 amino acids long. V lost 7 bases to trimming and J lost 3 bases, with 20 bases between them. Germline V gives CDR1 MNHEY, CDR2 SVGAGI. In DNA form, the CDR3 reads TGTGCCAGCACACCTACTAGAAATATACGGACAGATACGCAGTATTTT. It codes for CASTPTRNIRTDTQYF.

At least ten counts were recorded for this clonotype. The chain employs TRBV6-5 and TRBJ2-7, with D perhaps TRBD1 or TRBD2 (5 bases each). V lost 3 bases and J lost 0, with 12 bases in between. This CDR3 is 15 amino acids long. The germline V gene encodes CDR1 MNHEY and CDR2 SVGAGI. This chain's CDR3 is CASSYNRGFSYEQYF. The CDR3 DNA follows: TGTGCCAGCAGTTATAATCGGGGCTTCTCCTACGAGCAGTACTTC.

On this clonotype: This may be a read error: a much more frequent sequence differs by one nucleotide. The chain couples TRBV7-6 to TRBJ2-7; no definite D call. Germline CDR1 reads SGHVS; CDR2 reads FNYEAQ. This CDR3 contains 12 residues. The CDR3 region is CTSSLDFREQYF. The CDR3 nucleotides read TGTACCAGCAGCTTAGACTTCCGAGAGCAGTACTTC.

This sequence joins TRBV5-5 and TRBJ1-2, with D unclear. The length of the CDR3 is 16 residues. Germline V gene data show CDR1 as SGHKS and CDR2 as YYEKEE (reference sequence). Between the trimmed V and J ends, which lost 7 bases and 4 bases, there was a span of 23 bases. The CDR3 bases are TGTGCCAGCGATCAGTGTGTCTCGCGAAAGACCTATGGCTACACCTTC. Its translation: CASDQCVSRKTYGYTF.

This clonotype was seen ten or more times. The CDR3 is CASSSWPECRKTYGYTF. The CDR3 bases are TGTGCCAGCAGTTCGTGGCCGGAATGTAGAAAGACCTATGGCTACACCTTC. This sequence joins TRBV6-5 and TRBJ1-2; no reliable D call. V gave up 4 bases and J gave up 4 bases, with 22 bases separating them. This CDR3 has 17 residues. CDR1 is MNHEY and CDR2 is SVGAGI in the germline V gene.

At least ten counts were recorded for this clonotype. V is TRBV7-7 and J is TRBJ1-2; D gene unclear. The germline CDR1 and CDR2 sequences are SSHAT and FNYEAQ (reference sequence). The CDR3 runs to 17 residues. Trimming cost V 5 bases and J 4 bases, with 23 bases left between them. Written as DNA, the CDR3 is TGTGCCAGCAGCAGATATATTAAGTGCCGAAAGACCTATGGCTACACCTTC. This sequence encodes CASSRYIKCRKTYGYTF.

This clonotype was counted only a few times. The missing conserved phenylalanine or tryptophan at the end of this CDR3 makes a read error likely. The limits of the CDR3 on the DNA are not certain, so only TCRdb's listed CDR3 is given. The chain recombines TRBV6-2 or TRBV6-3 with TRBJ2-1; the D call of TRBD2 is as the table states it, not checked on the DNA. CDR1 and CDR2 from the germline V gene are MNHEY and SVGEGT. Including both end residues, the CDR3 is 13 amino acids long. The CDR3 sequence: CATKATQEGLRFL.

This clonotype has only a few counts. This rearrangement joins TRBV9 to TRBJ2-6; 12 nucleotides match TRBD2. V was clipped by 4 bases and J by 1 base; unmatched bases: 9. The V gene's germline CDR1 is SGDLS and CDR2 YYNGEE. The CDR3 extends over 19 amino acids. This CDR3 is CASSLTTSGRFSGANVLTF. The CDR3 nucleotides are TGTGCCAGCAGCCTAACGACTAGCGGGAGATTTTCTGGGGCCAACGTCCTGACTTTC. The variable domain in full, with the rest retrieved from reference TRBV9 and TRBJ2-6, is DSGVTQTPKHLITATGQRVTLRCSPRSGDLSVYWYQQSLDQGLQFLIQYYNGEERAKGNILERFSAQQFPDLHSELNLSSLELGDSALYFCASSLTTSGRFSGANVLTFGAGSRLTVL.

This clonotype was detected once. A much larger clone lies a single base off, so this may be a read error. The V and J genes are TRBV5-1 and TRBJ1-1, with 7 bases identical to TRBD1. The ends lost 4 bases at V and 3 bases at J; junction bases unmatched: 6. The CDR3 has 14 amino acids. Germline V CDR1 and CDR2: SGHRS, YFSETQ. The CDR3 bases are TGCGCCAGCAGCACCGGGACAGTGGACACTGAAGCTTTCTTT. Protein sequence: CASSTGTVDTEAFF.

Turning to this clonotype: One end of the junction varies from germline; a read error may be responsible. The gene calls are TRBV28 and TRBJ2-5, with unresolved D. The CDR3 length is 16 residues. CDR1 is MDHEN and CDR2 is SYDVKM in the germline V gene. CDR3 amino acids: CASSPFARTVQEPQYF. The CDR3 DNA follows: TGTGCCAGCAGTCCCTTCGCCCGGACGGTTCAAGAGCCCCAGTACTTC. Variable domain in full (rest from reference TRBV28 and TRBJ2-5): DVKVTQSSRYLVKRTGEKVFLECVQDMDHENMFWYRQDPGLGLRLIYFSYDVKMKEKGDIPEGYSVSREKKERFSLILESASTNQTSMYLCASSPFARTVQEPQYFGPGTRLLVL.